This T cell receptor (beta chain) was recorded in a study of OX40 agonist ivuxolimab in advanced cancers. Overall study: Ivuxolimab doses were 0.01, 0.1, 0.3, 1.5, 3 or 10 mg/kg every 2 weeks. Findings of the study overall: The study did not work out the antigen specificity of the expanded peripheral T cells.

The protocol was immunoSEQ multiplex PCR, while the TCRdb copy is restricted to in-frame clones and leaves out a portion. The table has roughly 120,000 clones, around 93% seen once. Concerning this clone: As yet, its antigen is unknown.

CDR1 and CDR2 (germline): SGHVS, FQNEAQ. This CDR3 comprises 16 residues. V was pared by 6 bases and J by 1 base, with 8 bases of the junction left unmatched. This material consisted of CD4+ or CD8+ T cells sorted from blood, taken in a trial of the OX40 agonist ivuxolimab. The chain has TRBV7-8 and TRBJ1-1, with 10 bases identical to TRBD1. This sequence was found in an adult with an advanced solid tumor such as melanoma, head and neck, liver or kidney cancer. Here the CDR3 reads CASRPGTGVGNTEAFF. The CDR3 DNA reads as TGTGCCAGCAGGCCCGGGACAGGGGTTGGGAACACTGAAGCTTTCTTT.